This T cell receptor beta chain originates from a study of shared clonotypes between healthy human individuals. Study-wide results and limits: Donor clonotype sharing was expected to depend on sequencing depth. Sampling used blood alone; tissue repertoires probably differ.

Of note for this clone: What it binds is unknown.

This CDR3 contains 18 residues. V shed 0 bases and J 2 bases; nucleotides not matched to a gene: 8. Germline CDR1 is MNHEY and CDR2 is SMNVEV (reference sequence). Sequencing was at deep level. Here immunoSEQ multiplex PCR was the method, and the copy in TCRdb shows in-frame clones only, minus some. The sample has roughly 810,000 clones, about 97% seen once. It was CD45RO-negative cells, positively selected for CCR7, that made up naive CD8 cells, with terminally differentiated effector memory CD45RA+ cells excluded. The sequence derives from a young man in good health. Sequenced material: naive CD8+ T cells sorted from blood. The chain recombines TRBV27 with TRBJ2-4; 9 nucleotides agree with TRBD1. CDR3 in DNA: TGTGCCAGCAGTTTATCGGGGACAGGGCGGTTAACCAAAAACATTCAGTACTTC. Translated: CASSLSGTGRLTKNIQYF.